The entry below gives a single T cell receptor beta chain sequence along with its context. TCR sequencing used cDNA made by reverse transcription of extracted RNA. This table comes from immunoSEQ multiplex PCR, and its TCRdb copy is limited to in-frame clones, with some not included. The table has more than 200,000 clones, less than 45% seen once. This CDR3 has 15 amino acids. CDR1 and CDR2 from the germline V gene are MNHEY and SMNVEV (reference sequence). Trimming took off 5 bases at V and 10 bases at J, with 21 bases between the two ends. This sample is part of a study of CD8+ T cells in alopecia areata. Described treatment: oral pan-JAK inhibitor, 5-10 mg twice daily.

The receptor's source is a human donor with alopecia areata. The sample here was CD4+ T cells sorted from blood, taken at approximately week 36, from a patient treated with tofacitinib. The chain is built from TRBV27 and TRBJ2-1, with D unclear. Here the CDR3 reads CASSPDRVLAPEQFF. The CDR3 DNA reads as TGTGCCAGCAGTCCCGACCGGGTCCTCGCGCCGGAGCAGTTCTTC.